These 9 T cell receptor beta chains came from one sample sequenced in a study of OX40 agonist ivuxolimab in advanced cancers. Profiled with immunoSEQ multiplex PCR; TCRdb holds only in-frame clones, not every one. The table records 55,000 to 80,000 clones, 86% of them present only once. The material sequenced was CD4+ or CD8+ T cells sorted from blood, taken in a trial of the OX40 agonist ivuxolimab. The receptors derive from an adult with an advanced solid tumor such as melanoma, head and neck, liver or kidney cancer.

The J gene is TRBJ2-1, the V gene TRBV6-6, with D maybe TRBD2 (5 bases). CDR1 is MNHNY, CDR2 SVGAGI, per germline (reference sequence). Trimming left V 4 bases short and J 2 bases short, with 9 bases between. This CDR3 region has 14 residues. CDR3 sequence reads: CASSSTGTYNEQFF. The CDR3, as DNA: TGTGCCAGCAGTTCCACCGGGACCTACAATGAGCAGTTCTTC.

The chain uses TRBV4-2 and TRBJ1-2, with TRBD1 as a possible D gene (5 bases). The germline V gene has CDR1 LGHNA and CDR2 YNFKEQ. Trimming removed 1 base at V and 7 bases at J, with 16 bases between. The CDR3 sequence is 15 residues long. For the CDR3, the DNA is TGTGCCAGCAGCCAAGGGGACCCTCAGGCGGTTGGCTACACCTTC. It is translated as CASSQGDPQAVGYTF.

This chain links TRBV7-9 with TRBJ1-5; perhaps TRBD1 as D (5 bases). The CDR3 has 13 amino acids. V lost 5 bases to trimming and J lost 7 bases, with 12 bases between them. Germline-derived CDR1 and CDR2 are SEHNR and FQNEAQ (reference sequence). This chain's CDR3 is CASSPGLEQPQHF. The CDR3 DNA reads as TGTGCCAGCAGCCCAGGGCTAGAACAGCCCCAGCATTTT. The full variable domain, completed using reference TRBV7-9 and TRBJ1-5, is DTGVSQNPRHKITKRGQNVTFRCDPISEHNRLYWYRQTLGQGPEFLTYFQNEAQLEKSRLLSDRFSAERPKGSFSTLEIQRTEQGDSAMYLCASSPGLEQPQHFGDGTRLSIL.

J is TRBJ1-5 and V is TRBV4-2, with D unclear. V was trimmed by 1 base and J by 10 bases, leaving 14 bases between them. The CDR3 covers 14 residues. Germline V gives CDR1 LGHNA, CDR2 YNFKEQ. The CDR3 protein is CASSQVTDISPQHF. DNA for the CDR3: TGTGCCAGCAGCCAAGTTACAGATATCAGCCCCCAGCATTTT.

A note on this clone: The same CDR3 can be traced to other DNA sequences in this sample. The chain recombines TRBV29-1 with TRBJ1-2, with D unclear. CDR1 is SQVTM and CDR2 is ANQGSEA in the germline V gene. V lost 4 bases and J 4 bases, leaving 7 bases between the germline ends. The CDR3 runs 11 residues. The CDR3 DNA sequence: TGCAGCGTTGGGGGAAGCTATGGCTACACCTTC. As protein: CSVGGSYGYTF.

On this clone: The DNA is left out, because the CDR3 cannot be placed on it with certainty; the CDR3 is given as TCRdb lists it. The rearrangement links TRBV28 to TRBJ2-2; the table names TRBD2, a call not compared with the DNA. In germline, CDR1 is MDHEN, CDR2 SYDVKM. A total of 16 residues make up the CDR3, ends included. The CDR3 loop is CASSSSGSGRTGELFF.

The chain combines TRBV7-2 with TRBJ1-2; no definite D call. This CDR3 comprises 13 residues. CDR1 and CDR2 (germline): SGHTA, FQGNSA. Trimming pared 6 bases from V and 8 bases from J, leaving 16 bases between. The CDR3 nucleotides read TGTGCCAGCAGTCCTAGATGGGTAAAGGGCTACACCTTC. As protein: CASSPRWVKGYTF.

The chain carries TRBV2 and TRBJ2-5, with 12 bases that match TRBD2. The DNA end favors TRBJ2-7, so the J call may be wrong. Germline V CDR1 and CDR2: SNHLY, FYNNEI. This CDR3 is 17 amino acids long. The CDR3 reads CASSEKAASGRAYEQYF. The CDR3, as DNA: TGTGCCAGCAGTGAAAAGGCGGCTAGCGGGAGGGCCTACGAGCAGTACTTC.

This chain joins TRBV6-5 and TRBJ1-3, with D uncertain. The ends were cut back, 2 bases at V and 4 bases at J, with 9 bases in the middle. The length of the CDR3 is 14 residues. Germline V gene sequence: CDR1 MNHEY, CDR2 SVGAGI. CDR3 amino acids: CASSYNSGGNTIYF. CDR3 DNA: TGTGCCAGCAGTTACAACAGTGGAGGAAACACCATATATTTT.